The rows below give T cell receptor beta chains drawn from one sample of a study of control samples from healthy donors and cancer patients. The protocol was immunoSEQ multiplex PCR, while the TCRdb copy is restricted to in-frame clones and leaves out a portion. The sample shows approximately 170,000 clones, approximately 90% of them seen only once. The sequenced material came from blood. The receptors derive from a woman between 25 and 40 years old in good health. The CDR3 runs from the conserved cysteine through the conserved F or W. The D gene is left open where the match is weak. Clone size is shown for a subset of rows, as once, few, many or a class of expanded clone.

TRBJ2-2 . TRBV28 . 15 TGTGCCAGCAGTTTGGGGGGTACGAACACCGGGGAGCTGTTTTTT CASSLGGTNTGELFF
TRBJ2-1 . TRBV9 . 15 TGTGCCAGCAGCGTAGGTCCCGGGAGTTACAATGAGCAGTTCTTC CASSVGPGSYNEQFF
TRBJ2-1 TRBD2 TRBV15 once 16 TGTGCCACCAGCAGAGATCAGGGACTATTTTCGAATGAGCAGTTCTTC CATSRDQGLFSNEQFF
TRBJ2-1 TRBD2 TRBV6-1 once 20 TGTGCCAGCAGTGAATCGGTGACTAGCGGGACACGCAGCTCCTACAATGAGCAGTTCTTC CASSESVTSGTRSSYNEQFF
TRBJ2-5 . TRBV7-9 once 11 TGTGCCAGCAGCCCAGGGGAGACCCAGTACTTC CASSPGETQYF
TRBJ1-2 TRBD1 TRBV30 . 13 TGTGCCTGGCTGGAACAGGGGTCGAAGGGCTACACCTTC CAWLEQGSKGYTF
TRBJ1-4 . TRBV28 . 10 TGTGCCAGCGGAGGGGAAAAACTGTTTTTT CASGGEKLFF
TRBJ2-2 TRBD2 TRBV27 . 22 TGTGCCAGCACCCCTAGTCGCGGGAACAGGGGGGTAGCGGGAGGACCCCCCGGGGAGCTGTTTTTT CASTPSRGNRGVAGGPPGELFF
TRBJ2-5 . TRBV5-1 . 13 TGCGCCAGCAGAACCCTCAGGGATTTGTCCCAGTACTTC CASRTLRDLSQYF
TRBJ2-1 TRBD2 TRBV4-3 . 20 TGCGCCAGCAGCCAAGATTGGGCTAGCGGGAGGGCCCACTCCTACAATGAGCAGTTCTTC CASSQDWASGRAHSYNEQFF
TRBJ1-2 TRBD1 TRBV3-1/TRBV3-2 . 18 TGTGCCAGCAGCCAAGAGAAGTTGGGGACAGGGGCTAACTATGGCTACACCTTC CASSQEKLGTGANYGYTF
TRBJ2-7 . TRBV24-1 . 16 TGTGCCACCAGTGATTTGTTGCCACCGACCCCCTACGAGCAGTACTTC CATSDLLPPTPYEQYF
TRBJ2-7 TRBD2 TRBV5-1 . 13 TGCGCCAGCAGTAGCGGGATTTTCTACGAGCAGTACTTC CASSSGIFYEQYF
TRBJ1-1 TRBD1 TRBV11-2 . 15 TGTGCCAGCAGCTCGTTGACAGGGGGGTCCACTGAAGCTTTCTTT CASSSLTGGSTEAFF
TRBJ1-5 . TRBV24-1 . 12 TGTGCCACCAGTGCAGGCCACGATCCCCAGCATTTT CATSAGHDPQHF
TRBJ2-1 TRBD2 TRBV2 once 18 TGTGCCAGCAGTGAAGCGCTTCTGGGACTATTCTCCTACAATGAGCAGTTCTTC CASSEALLGLFSYNEQFF
TRBJ2-7 . TRBV7-9 . 17 TGTGCCAGCAGCCCCCCCCCGAGTAGCGCGCACTCCTACGAGCAGTACTTC CASSPPPSSAHSYEQYF
TRBJ1-5 . TRBV24-1 . 14 TGTGCCACCAGTGATTTGGGGGGTAATCAGCCCCAGCATTTT CATSDLGGNQPQHF
TRBJ2-7 . TRBV9 . 12 TGTGCCAGCAGCGCCACAGGGTACGAGCAGTACTTC CASSATGYEQYF
TRBJ1-5 . TRBV28 . 17 TGTGCCAGCAGTTTACCCCTAAGGAGGGGCGGGAATCAGCCCCAGCATTTT CASSLPLRRGGNQPQHF
TRBJ2-5 TRBD1 TRBV28 . 16 TGTGCCAGCAGACCACACGGCACAGGGGGCCAAGAGACCCAGTACTTC CASRPHGTGGQETQYF
TRBJ2-3 TRBD2 TRBV5-5 . 15 TGTGCCAGCAGCTATCCGGGACTAGCGCCAGATACGCAGTATTTT CASSYPGLAPDTQYF
TRBJ1-6 . TRBV10-3 . 14 TGTGCCATCAGTGGGACACCGAATAATTCACCCCTCCACTTT CAISGTPNNSPLHF
TRBJ1-4 . TRBV29-1 . 13 TGCAGCGTTGTGGAACAGGGTCTTGAAAAACTGTTTTTT CSVVEQGLEKLFF
TRBJ1-2 TRBD1 TRBV10-2 . 11 TGCGCCAGCAGTCCCGGGGACAGTTACACCTTC CASSPGDSYTF
TRBJ1-1 . TRBV3-1/TRBV3-2 . 15 TGTGCCAGCAGCCAAGATATGGGTGTTCAGACTGAAGCTTTCTTT CASSQDMGVQTEAFF
TRBJ1-1 . TRBV6-5 . 12 TGTGCCAGCAGTTATCGCGGCCGGGCAGCTTTCTTT CASSYRGRAAFF
TRBJ1-4 . TRBV5-1 . 15 TGCGCCAGCAGCTTGTCGGGACGGGAGAATGAAAAACTGTTTTTT CASSLSGRENEKLFF
TRBJ1-2 TRBD1 TRBV19 once 12 TGTGCCAGTACCAGGGGGGAAGATGGCTACACCTTC CASTRGEDGYTF
TRBJ1-1 . TRBV11-2 . 15 TGTGCCAGCAGCCCGATAGTAGTGGTGAACACTGAAGCTTTCTTT CASSPIVVVNTEAFF